Below, 18 T cell receptor beta chains from the same sample are listed, as sequenced in a study of OX40 agonist ivuxolimab in advanced cancers. Sequencing was performed with immunoSEQ multiplex PCR; in TCRdb, only in-frame clones are kept and a portion is missing. The table lists over 50,000 clones, about 82% of them singletons. The material was CD4+ or CD8+ T cells sorted from blood, obtained in a trial of the OX40 agonist ivuxolimab. The receptor set was obtained from an adult with an advanced solid tumor such as melanoma, head and neck, liver or kidney cancer.

The chain is built from TRBV6-5 and TRBJ1-2; D gene uncertain. Germline CDR1 MNHEY, CDR2 SVGAGI. V lost 5 bases to trimming and J lost 8 bases, with 15 bases between them. The CDR3 contains 13 residues. DNA of the CDR3: TGTGCCAGCAGTGAAGCGAAAGGGTACGGCTACACCTTC. Residues: CASSEAKGYGYTF.

The rearrangement links TRBV11-3 to TRBJ1-1; 8 nucleotides align to TRBD1. CDR1 SGHNT and CDR2 YENEEA come from the germline V gene. The CDR3 extends over 14 amino acids. J lost 1 base, V lost 7 bases, and 5 bases had no gene match. Written as DNA, the CDR3 is TGTGCCAGCAACCCCGGGACAGGGAACACTGAAGCTTTCTTT. Its translation: CASNPGTGNTEAFF. Full variable domain (outside the CDR3, taken from reference TRBV11-3 and TRBJ1-1): EAGVVQSPRYKIIEKKQPVAFWCNPISGHNTLYWYLQNLGQGPELLIRYENEEAVDDSQLPKDRFSAERLKGVDSTLKIQPAELGDSAVYLCASNPGTGNTEAFFGQGTRLTVV.

The V and J genes are TRBV5-1 and TRBJ1-1, with TRBD1 identical over 7 bases. This CDR3 spans 15 amino acids. V shed 0 bases, J shed 2 bases, and the junction held 4 bases outside the gene matches. The germline CDR1 and CDR2 sequences are SGHRS and YFSETQ. CDR3 region: CASSLVQGLNTEAFF. DNA of the CDR3: TGCGCCAGCAGCTTGGTACAGGGGCTAAACACTGAAGCTTTCTTT.

As for this clone: Compared with germline, one end of the junction differs, possibly owing to a read error. The J gene is TRBJ1-5, the V gene TRBV6-1, with 10 bases fitting TRBD1. The CDR3 consists of 14 residues. The V gene's germline CDR1 is MNHNS and CDR2 SASEGT. The CDR3, as DNA: TGTGCCAGTTTCGGGGACAGGGGCAAGCAGCCCCAGCATTTT. Amino acids: CASFGDRGKQPQHF.

V is TRBV6-5 and J is TRBJ1-1, with 7 positions matching TRBD1. Germline CDR1 MNHEY, CDR2 SVGAGI. The CDR3 has 12 residues. V shed 5 bases and J 8 bases; nucleotides not matched to a gene: 5. The CDR3 coding sequence is TGTGCCAGCAGTCAGAGGGACAGAGAAGCTTTCTTT. It is translated as CASSQRDREAFF.

The chain combines TRBV6-5 with TRBJ1-2; D is perhaps TRBD1 (6 bases). Germline V gene lookup returns CDR1 MNHEY and CDR2 SVGAGI. The CDR3 spans 14 residues. The V gene lost 5 bases and the J gene lost 7 bases, with 17 bases spanning the gap. CDR3 sequence: CASSRVTGNGGYTF. In DNA, the CDR3 is TGTGCCAGCAGTCGGGTAACAGGGAACGGTGGCTACACCTTC.

The CDR3 DNA reads TGTGCCAGCTCACCACCGGGTCAGCCTATCCTCGGGGGCGAGCAGTATTTT. Encoded protein: CASSPPGQPILGGEQYF. This chain uses TRBV18 with TRBJ2-3; D possibly uses TRBD1 or TRBD2 (6 bases each). V lost 0 bases, J lost 11 bases, and 24 bases lay in between. The CDR3 is 17 amino acids. The germline V gene encodes CDR1 KGHSH and CDR2 LQKENI. Full variable domain (remainder filled in from reference TRBV18 and TRBJ2-3): NAGVMQNPRHLVRRRGQEARLRCSPMKGHSHVYWYRQLPEEGLKFMVYLQKENIIDESGMPKERFSAEFPKEGPSILRIQQVVRGDSAAYFCASSPPGQPILGGEQYFGPGTRLTVL.

The chain links TRBV7-8 to TRBJ1-1; D ambiguous. The V and J ends lost 5 bases and 1 base respectively, with 11 bases between them. Germline assignment: CDR1 SGHVS and CDR2 FQNEAQ. The CDR3 length is 14 residues. The CDR3 nucleotides are TGTGCCAGCAGCGGCAGACGGGCGAACACTGAAGCTTTCTTT. Its translation is CASSGRRANTEAFF.

V and J are TRBV11-1 and TRBJ1-1; D call uncertain. The CDR3 has 12 amino acids. In germline, CDR1 is SGHAT, CDR2 FQDESV (reference sequence). Trimming stripped 3 bases from V and 2 bases from J, with 4 bases between. CDR3 in DNA: TGTGCCAGCAGCTTTGTCAACACTGAAGCTTTCTTT. This encodes CASSFVNTEAFF.

The chain recombines TRBV7-2 with TRBJ2-2, with D tentatively TRBD2 (6 bases). CDR3 length: 16 amino acids. Germline CDR1 reads SGHTA; CDR2 reads FQGNSA. V dropped 5 bases and J dropped 7 bases, with 20 bases sitting between them. The DNA of the CDR3 is TGTGCCAGCAGCCTTGACCCCGGGACTCTAAGCGGGGAGCTGTTTTTT. Its translation is CASSLDPGTLSGELFF.

V usage is TRBV5-5 and J usage is TRBJ2-3, with no clear D. With 1 base removed from V and 0 bases from J, the gap between germline ends came to 12 bases. CDR1 SGHKS and CDR2 YYEKEE come from the germline V gene (reference sequence). The CDR3 has 16 amino acids. CDR3 in amino acids: CASSLYPSASTDTQYF. The CDR3 DNA reads TGTGCCAGCAGCTTGTATCCCTCTGCTAGCACAGATACGCAGTATTTT. The variable domain in full, completed from reference TRBV5-5 and TRBJ2-3, reads DAGVTQSPTHLIKTRGQQVTLRCSPISGHKSVSWYQQVLGQGPQFIFQYYEKEERGRGNFPDRFSARQFPNYSSELNVNALLLGDSALYLCASSLYPSASTDTQYFGPGTRLTVL.

CDR3 nucleotide sequence: TGTGCCAGCAGCCAGAGCGGGGGCGGATCCTCAGATACGCAGTATTTT. As protein: CASSQSGGGSSDTQYF. J is TRBJ2-3 and V is TRBV7-9, with 8 bases aligning to TRBD2. V lost 5 bases, J lost 4 bases, and 11 bases stayed unmatched. The germline CDR1 and CDR2 sequences are SEHNR and FQNEAQ (reference sequence). The CDR3 spans 16 residues.

The chain employs TRBV4-1 and TRBJ1-1; D is possibly TRBD1 (6 bases). CDR3 length: 15 amino acids. Germline V gives CDR1 MGHRA, CDR2 YSYEKL. Trimming took off 1 base at V and 6 bases at J, with 15 bases between the two ends. The CDR3 DNA reads as TGCGCCAGCAGCCAAGGGGGGGCGCGCACTCCTGAAGCTTTCTTT. This gives the protein CASSQGGARTPEAFF.

This clone is a singleton in its sample. The chain employs TRBV11-2 and TRBJ2-3; possibly TRBD2 for D (5 bases). V was trimmed by 2 bases and J by 0 bases, leaving 9 bases between them. Germline assignment: CDR1 SGHAT and CDR2 FQNNGV. The CDR3 consists of 15 residues. The CDR3 sequence: CASSLIGGSTDTQYF. The CDR3 nucleotides read TGTGCCAGCAGCTTAATTGGCGGGAGCACAGATACGCAGTATTTT.

This clone was seen more than once but under ten times. V usage is TRBV6-5 and J usage is TRBJ1-1; D is possibly TRBD1 (5 bases). Germline assignment: CDR1 MNHEY and CDR2 SVGAGI. The CDR3 has 15 amino acids. The V gene lost 2 bases and the J gene lost 5 bases, with 15 bases spanning the gap. CDR3 sequence reads: CASSYGGRLQTEAFF. CDR3 nucleotide sequence: TGTGCCAGCAGTTACGGGGGTCGGTTACAGACTGAAGCTTTCTTT.

The CDR3 sequence is CASRPGGATYNEQFF. CDR3 coding DNA: TGTGCCAGCAGACCCGGGGGGGCCACCTACAATGAGCAGTTCTTC. The gene calls are TRBV6-5 and TRBJ2-1, with TRBD2 matching 8 bases. V shed 6 bases, J shed 2 bases, and the junction held 6 bases outside the gene matches. The CDR3 totals 15 residues. Germline V lookup: CDR1 MNHEY, CDR2 SVGAGI.

This clone came up a few times. V usage is TRBV11-3 and J usage is TRBJ2-1; TRBD2 matches 8 bases. The CDR3 spans 17 residues. V lost 1 base and J lost 1; bases outside the gene matches: 6. CDR1 and CDR2 from the germline V gene are SGHNT and YENEEA. The CDR3 DNA sequence: TGTGCCAGCAGCTTAGTGTTCGGGGGGGCTTCCTACAATGAGCAGTTCTTC. This translates into CASSLVFGGASYNEQFF.

Comments on this clone: Other DNA variants within this sample encode the same CDR3. This CDR3 is CASSYSLWEGTEAFF. DNA of the CDR3: TGTGCCAGCAGTTACTCACTCTGGGAGGGCACTGAAGCTTTCTTT. The V and J genes are TRBV6-5 and TRBJ1-1; D is uncertain. Trimming stripped 0 bases from V and 4 bases from J, with 12 bases between. Germline lookup yields CDR1 MNHEY and CDR2 SVGAGI. The CDR3 runs 15 residues.